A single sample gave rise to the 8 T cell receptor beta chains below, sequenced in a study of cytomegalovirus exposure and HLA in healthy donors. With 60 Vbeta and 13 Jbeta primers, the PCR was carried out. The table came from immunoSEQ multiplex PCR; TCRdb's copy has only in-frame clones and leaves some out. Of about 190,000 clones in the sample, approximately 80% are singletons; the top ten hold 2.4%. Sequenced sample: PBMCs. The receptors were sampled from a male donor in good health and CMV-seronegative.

The DNA for the CDR3 is TGTGCCAGTAACGACAGGAAAGGAGGTAATTCACCCCTCCACTTT. Its translation: CASNDRKGGNSPLHF. V is TRBV19 and J is TRBJ1-6; D is possibly TRBD1 (6 bases). V was shortened by 7 bases and J by 6 bases, with 16 bases between the two germline ends. The CDR3 covers 15 residues. Germline V gene sequence: CDR1 LNHDA, CDR2 SQIVND (reference sequence).

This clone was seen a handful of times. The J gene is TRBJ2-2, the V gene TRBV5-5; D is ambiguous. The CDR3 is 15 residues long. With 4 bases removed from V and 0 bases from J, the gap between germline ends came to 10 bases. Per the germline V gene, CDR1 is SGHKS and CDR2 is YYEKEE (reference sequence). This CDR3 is CASSPRRANTGELFF. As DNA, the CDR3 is TGTGCCAGCAGCCCTAGACGGGCGAACACCGGGGAGCTGTTTTTT.

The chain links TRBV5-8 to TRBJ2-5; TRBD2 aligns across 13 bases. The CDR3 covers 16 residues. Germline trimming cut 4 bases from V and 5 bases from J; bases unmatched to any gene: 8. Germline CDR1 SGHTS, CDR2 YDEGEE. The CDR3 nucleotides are TGTGCCAGCAGCCCACTAGCGGGGGGGCCAGGGGAGACCCAGTACTTC. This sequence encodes CASSPLAGGPGETQYF.

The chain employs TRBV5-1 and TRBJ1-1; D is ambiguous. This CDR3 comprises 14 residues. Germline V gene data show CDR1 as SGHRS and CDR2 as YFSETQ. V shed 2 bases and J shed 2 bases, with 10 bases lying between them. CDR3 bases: TGCGCCAGCAGCTTTGGTGAGGATAACACTGAAGCTTTCTTT. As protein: CASSFGEDNTEAFF.

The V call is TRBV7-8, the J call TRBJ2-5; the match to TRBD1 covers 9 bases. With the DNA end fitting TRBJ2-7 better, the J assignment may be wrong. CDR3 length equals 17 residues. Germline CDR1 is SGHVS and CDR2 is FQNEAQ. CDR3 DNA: TGTGCCAGCAGCTTAGCCCTGGGACAGGGCTACTCCTACGAGCAGTACTTC. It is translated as CASSLALGQGYSYEQYF.

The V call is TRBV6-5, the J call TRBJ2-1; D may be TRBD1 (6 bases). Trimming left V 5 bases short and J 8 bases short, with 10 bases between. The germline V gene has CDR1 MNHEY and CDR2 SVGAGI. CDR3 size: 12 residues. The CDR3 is CASSEQGYEQFF. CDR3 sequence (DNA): TGTGCCAGCAGTGAACAGGGCTATGAGCAGTTCTTC.

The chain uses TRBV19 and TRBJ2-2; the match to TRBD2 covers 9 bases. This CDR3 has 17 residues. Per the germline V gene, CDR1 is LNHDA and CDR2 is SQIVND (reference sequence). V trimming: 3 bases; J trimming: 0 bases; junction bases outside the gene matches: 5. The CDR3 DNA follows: TGTGCCAGTAGTATCGGGAGCGGGAGGTCGAACACCGGGGAGCTGTTTTTT. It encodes CASSIGSGRSNTGELFF.

The CDR3 DNA reads TGTGCCAGCAGCCGTTCGGACAGGAGCTCCTATAATTCACCCCTCCACTTT. It yields the protein CASSRSDRSSYNSPLHF. V usage is TRBV5-4 and J usage is TRBJ1-6, with 7 positions matching TRBD1. Per germline, CDR1 SGHNT and CDR2 YYREEE (reference sequence). This CDR3 is 17 amino acids long. Germline trimming cut 4 bases from V and 0 bases from J; bases unmatched to any gene: 7.